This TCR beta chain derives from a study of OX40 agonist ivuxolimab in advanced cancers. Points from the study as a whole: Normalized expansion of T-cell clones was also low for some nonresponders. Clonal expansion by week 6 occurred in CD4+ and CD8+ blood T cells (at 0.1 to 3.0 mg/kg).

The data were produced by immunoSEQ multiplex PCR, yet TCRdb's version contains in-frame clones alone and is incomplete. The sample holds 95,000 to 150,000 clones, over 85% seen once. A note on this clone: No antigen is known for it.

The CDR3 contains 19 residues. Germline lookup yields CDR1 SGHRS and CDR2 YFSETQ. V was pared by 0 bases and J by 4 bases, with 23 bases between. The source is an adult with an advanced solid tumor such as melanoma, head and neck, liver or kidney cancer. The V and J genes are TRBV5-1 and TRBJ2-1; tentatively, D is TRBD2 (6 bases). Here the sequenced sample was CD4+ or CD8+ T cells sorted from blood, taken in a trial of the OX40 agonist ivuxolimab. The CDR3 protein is CASSLAAVGRGAGYNEQFF. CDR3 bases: TGCGCCAGCAGCTTGGCCGCAGTGGGGCGAGGGGCGGGATACAATGAGCAGTTCTTC.